This entry features one T cell receptor beta chain sequence. This clonotype was counted at least ten times. This clone's antigen is unknown. No much larger clonotype is one base removed from it; base qualities were not supplied. All patients had node-negative disease on CT and PET/CT, and none had a history of other malignancies or prior chemotherapy or radiotherapy. At each of the two time points, roughly 6.5 milliliters of peripheral venous blood were collected into EDTA tubes. PBMCs were isolated by Ficoll-Paque Plus density-gradient centrifugation. Immediately after collection, samples were stored at -80 degrees C until analysis. These data originate in a study of prognosis after radiotherapy for stage I lung cancer (dated by TCRdb to about 2021). As for the study more broadly: Between early 2018 and early 2019, over 15 patients with stage I NSCLC were enrolled in Nanjing, China. SBRT was not combined with any concurrent therapy in any patient. This study profiled peripheral blood TCR beta repertoires from stage I NSCLC patients before and after stereotactic body radiotherapy and linked the repertoires to distant failure. Of the enrolled patients, around 15 had newly diagnosed primary stage I lung tumors, while four or five had oligometastatic NSCLC following surgical resection of the primary tumor. SBRT was given in 3 to 5 fractions with a biologically effective dose of at least 100 Gy, using image-guided IMRT or VMAT. Squamous cell carcinoma histology was identified in over five patients, and adenocarcinoma histology was identified in some 11 patients. Every patient was regarded as medically inoperable, because of comorbidities in around eleven cases and refusal of surgery in roughly 7 cases. Ages in the cohort of around 14 men and a handful of women ranged from roughly 53 to 84 years, with a median of 74. A total of roughly 38 blood samples from roughly 20 patients were sequenced, with one sample obtained before and one obtained after SBRT for each patient. Distant metastases were developed by four of the 19 patients after SBRT, at a median of around seven months, whereas no significant progression was observed in the other 15 patients. General study outcomes and caveats: None of the reported P values were adjusted for multiple comparisons. Post-SBRT Shannon entropy and its change from baseline were lower in patients who developed distant metastases; baseline Shannon entropy was not associated with metastases. Unique TCR clone counts fell after SBRT (median about 9,300 before versus under 8,000 after; Wilcoxon paired P=0.011). Differences by metastasis status were reportedly seen in TRBV and TRBJ usage frequencies, involving two V genes at baseline and, after SBRT, nine V genes and two J genes. Tumor specificity of expanded TCR clones was not determined. The study was limited by its small cohort and short follow-up, and the findings require independent validation.

V lost 11 bases and J lost 0 bases; the stretch between them is 10 bases long. Per the germline V gene, SNHLY is the CDR1 and FYNNEI is the CDR2. From the cysteine up to the phenylalanine, the CDR3 has a length of 12 residues. Kept here is only the CDR3 DNA, which spans 36 bases and is read in frame from base 1. The TCR beta CDR3 region was amplified from genomic DNA by two rounds of multiplex PCR. In the first PCR round, primers specific to each TRBV and TRBJ gene were used, and the primer sequences were filed in Chinese patent CN105087789A. The second PCR round used universal primers. The Roche High Pure PCR Template Preparation Kit was used to extract genomic DNA from frozen PBMCs. Paired-end sequencing with 151 bp reads was performed on the libraries using an Illumina HiSeq 3000. As for how the authors treated the data: CutAdapt was used to remove raw reads lacking the multiplex PCR primer sequences. Using PEAR, the high-quality paired reads were merged into contigs. By aligning each contig to reference sequences, MiXCR assigned the TRB V, D and J gene segments to that contig. To remove sequencing errors, CDR3 sequences were clustered according to base quality and sequence similarity. Shannon entropy normalized by the natural log of productive TCR sequence number was used as the measure of diversity. Clonality was computed as one minus the ratio of Shannon entropy to the natural log of the number of unique clonotypes. Progression-free survival cut-offs for repertoire metrics were chosen using the Youden index of ROC curves, with analyses run in R 3.5.3. Starting from the raw public reads, TCRdb applied fastp trimming at Q25, assembled clones with MiXCR and retained in-frame beta chains. Rows are combined by CDR3 protein, so each entry shows the most common genes and DNA. The V and J calls shown here were made by TCRdb, not taken from the authors' results. The sample includes about 26,000 distinct CDR3 sequences, with around 32% observed a single time. The ten largest clones add up to around a third of the sample.

The input for sequencing was PBMCs, taken before or after stereotactic body radiation therapy (not recorded which). This TCR came from a donor at least 50 years old with non-small cell lung cancer. This chain joins TRBV2 to TRBJ2-5, with no confident D gene call. The DNA reads as follows: TGTGCCCGCTCTCAAAACCAAGAGACCCAGTACTTC. This gives the protein CARSQNQETQYF. The entire variable domain, with the stretches around the CDR3 drawn from the reference TRBV2 and TRBJ2-5 proteins, is EPEVTQTPSHQVTQMGQEVILRCVPISNHLYFYWYRQILGQKVEFLVSFYNNEISEKSEIFDDQFSVERPDGSNFTLKIRSTKLEDSAMYFCARSQNQETQYFGPGTRLLVL.